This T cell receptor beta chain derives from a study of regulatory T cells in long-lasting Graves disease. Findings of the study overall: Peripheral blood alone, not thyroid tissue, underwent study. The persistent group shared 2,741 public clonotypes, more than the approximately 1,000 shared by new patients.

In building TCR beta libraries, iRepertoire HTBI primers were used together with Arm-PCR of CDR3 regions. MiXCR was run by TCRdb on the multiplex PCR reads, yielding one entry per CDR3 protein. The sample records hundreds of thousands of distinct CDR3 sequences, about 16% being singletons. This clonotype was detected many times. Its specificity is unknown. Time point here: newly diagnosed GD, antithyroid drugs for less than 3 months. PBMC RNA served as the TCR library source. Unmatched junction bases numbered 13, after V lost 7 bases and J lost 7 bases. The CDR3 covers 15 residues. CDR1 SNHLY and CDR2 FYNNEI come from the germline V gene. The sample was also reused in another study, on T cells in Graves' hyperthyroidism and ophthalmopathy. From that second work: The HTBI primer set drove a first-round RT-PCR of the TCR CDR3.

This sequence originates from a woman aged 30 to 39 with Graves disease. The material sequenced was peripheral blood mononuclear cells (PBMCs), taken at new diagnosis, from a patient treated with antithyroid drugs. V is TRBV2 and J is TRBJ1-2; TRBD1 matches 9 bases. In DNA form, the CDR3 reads TGTGCCAGCAACGGTCCCGGGGACAGGGCGGTTGGCTACACCTTC. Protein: CASNGPGDRAVGYTF.